This T cell receptor beta chain was recovered during a study of cytomegalovirus exposure and HLA in healthy donors. About the study: An early data release held 70 million to 90 million unique TCRs from HLA-typed donors. Points from the study as a whole: Reported results showed that the classifier diagnosed cytomegalovirus status with high specificity and sensitivity.

Primers included in the PCR were 60 Vbeta and 13 Jbeta primers. The assay was immunoSEQ multiplex PCR, and TCRdb's table has in-frame clones only and misses some. Found here are about 110,000 clones, 76% of them singletons; the top ten hold roughly 8%. Notes on this clone: The target antigen is unknown.

The V end lost 9 bases, the J end lost 5 bases, and 20 bases lay between the germline ends. This CDR3 has 15 residues. CDR1 and CDR2 from the germline V gene are SGHTA and FQGTGA. The TCR sequence derives from a woman aged 45 to 65 in good health and CMV-seropositive. The material sequenced was PBMCs. The chain recombines TRBV7-3 with TRBJ2-1, with D perhaps TRBD2 (6 bases). CDR3 nucleotide sequence: TGTGCCAGTCGGTCTGGTTCGGGACTGAACAATGAGCAGTTCTTC. Residues: CASRSGSGLNNEQFF.